This TCR beta chain was identified during a study of a mutant IDH1 vaccine in newly diagnosed glioma. Overall study context: Treated patients had a mean age of about 40 years and a roughly 60% male, around 38% female split.

Germline CDR1 is SGHRS and CDR2 is YFSETQ. The CDR3 has 15 residues. V lost 4 bases and J lost 3, with 11 bases in between. In regard to this clone: Its antigen is not identified.

The method was immunoSEQ multiplex PCR; TCRdb's version includes in-frame clones alone and lacks a portion of them. The profile shows about 68,000 clones, less than 85% of them singletons. The time point here: baseline, week 1 (first vaccination visit). Treatment here: pre-vaccination baseline after standard-of-care therapy. There were new WHO grade 3 or 4 astrocytomas in the donors, and these were IDH1-mutant and ATRX-lost. Study-wide findings and caveats: Any relationship between pseudoprogression and changes in top peripheral T cell clonotypes seemed absent. Overall, roughly 95% of patients had vaccine-induced immune responses.

This TCR was recovered from a man between 45 and 60 years old with glioma. The chain uses TRBV5-1 and TRBJ2-6, with unresolved D. The specimen was PBMCs, collected from a glioma patient treated with radiotherapy, temozolomide or both. CDR3 DNA: TGCGCCAGCAGCAATGACTGGTTTGGGGCCAACGTCCTGACTTTC. As protein: CASSNDWFGANVLTF.